This T cell receptor (beta chain) was found in a study of T cell repertoires in cytomegalovirus infection. Turning to the study itself: Public TCR beta signatures indicated both CMV infection and matching HLA type. The study's findings and limits: Identification of carriers of CMV plus the relevant HLA was performed using cumulative public TCR beta family frequency. CMV-specific HLA-C-restricted TCR beta clonotypes dominated the ex vivo response.

TCRdb called the reads again in MiXCR, with one record for every CDR3 protein. The table has fewer than 250,000 distinct CDR3 sequences, approximately 13% seen once; the top ten hold about 1.5%. V shed 5 bases and J 4 bases; nucleotides not matched to a gene: 5. CDR1 and CDR2 (germline): SGHTA, FQGNSA. The CDR3 loop spans 16 amino acids. This clonotype appeared many times. Its antigen is not known. This sequence joins TRBV7-2 and TRBJ2-5, with TRBD2 matching over 15 bases. The sequencing sample was made of PBMCs. This receptor was obtained from a human donor in good health (CMV status not recorded). Some clones in this sample may be carry-over from other donors' samples. The DNA of the CDR3 is TGTGCCAGCAGCCGGACTAGCGGGGGGGCGCGAGAGACCCAGTACTTC. Its protein product is CASSRTSGGARETQYF.